A selection of T cell receptor beta chains follows, all from one sample in a study of human T cells and chemical hapten exposure. MiXCR, applied by TCRdb to the RACE reads, yields one record per CDR3 protein. Among over 70,000 distinct CDR3 sequences listed, roughly 12% were seen once. The specimen was whole blood, collected in connection with sensitization to the hapten diphenylcyclopropenone (DPC). The receptor set was obtained from a young man with alopecia areata. Some clones in this sample may be carry-over from other donors' samples. CDR3s include the opening cysteine and the closing phenylalanine or tryptophan.

J gene | V gene | CDR3 protein
TRBJ1-5 | TRBV10-3 | CATGTENQPQHF
TRBJ2-3 | TRBV4-3 | CASSLNRGRADTQYF
TRBJ2-3 | TRBV5-1 | CASSFAGTGGTDTQYF
TRBJ1-2 | TRBV10-1 | CASISGRGDYGYTF
TRBJ1-1 | TRBV27 | CASSPPADTEAFF
TRBJ2-4 | TRBV7-2 | CASSLVSVGTGGARNIQYF
TRBJ1-5 | TRBV27 | CASSNLNQPQHF
TRBJ2-3 | TRBV28 | CATGAGDTQYF
TRBJ2-7 | TRBV9 | CASRCQGRRDYEQYF
TRBJ1-6 | TRBV12-3/TRBV12-4 | CASSLRQGNSPLHF
TRBJ1-1 | TRBV20-1 | CSARVWTEAFF
TRBJ1-5 | TRBV6-2/TRBV6-3 | CASSRSSNQPQHF
TRBJ2-2 | TRBV2 | CASRIDRVPTGELFF
TRBJ1-5 | TRBV19 | CASSIPGLGQPQHF
TRBJ2-2 | TRBV2 | CASSVGRDTGELFF
TRBJ1-2 | TRBV7-9 | CASNRQGDYGYTF
TRBJ2-2 | TRBV4-3 | CASSPRGPGELGTGELFF
TRBJ1-2 | TRBV3-1 | CASSQGQPYGYTF
TRBJ2-1 | TRBV19 | CASSSRPYNEQFF
TRBJ2-1 | TRBV7-9 | CASSPRGSGGDRPFF
TRBJ1-2 | TRBV5-4 | CASSLDWGANGYTF
TRBJ1-1 | TRBV28 | CASSARGLGVTEAFF
TRBJ2-3 | TRBV3-1 | CASSQALPERTGGIIDTQYF
TRBJ2-6 | TRBV29-1 | CSVESDSGANVLTF
TRBJ2-6 | TRBV4-1 | CASSHKVSGANVLTF
TRBJ1-1 | TRBV12-3/TRBV12-4 | CASSLFGPNTEAFF
TRBJ2-5 | TRBV12-3/TRBV12-4 | CASSLGTGQETQYF
TRBJ2-5 | TRBV20-1 | CSARSGGPSETQYF
TRBJ1-1 | TRBV29-1 | CSARGPGDTEAFF
TRBJ2-5 | TRBV5-1 | CASSLNTGGEETQYF
TRBJ2-7 | TRBV4-2 | CASSHPRTGGSSYEQYF